In this sample, the clone carrying this T cell receptor beta chain turned up a few times. This CDR3 is built from 14 residues. Germline V CDR1 and CDR2: SGDLS, YYNGEE. Unmatched junction bases numbered 5, after V lost 3 bases and J lost 7 bases. The data belong to a study of identical twins. TCRdb called the 5' RACE reads again in MiXCR, with one record for every CDR3 protein. The data hold under 500,000 distinct CDR3 sequences, with about 13% observed a single time. These data were likewise used in another study, on yellow fever vaccine responses in identical twins.

The TCR comes from a woman aged 18-29 years in good health. This chain uses TRBV9 with TRBJ1-4; 8 bases fit TRBD1. The sample consisted of CD4+ T cells sorted from blood. DNA of the CDR3: TGTGCCAGCAGCGGAGTGGGACAGGCTGAAAAACTGTTTTTT. This encodes CASSGVGQAEKLFF.